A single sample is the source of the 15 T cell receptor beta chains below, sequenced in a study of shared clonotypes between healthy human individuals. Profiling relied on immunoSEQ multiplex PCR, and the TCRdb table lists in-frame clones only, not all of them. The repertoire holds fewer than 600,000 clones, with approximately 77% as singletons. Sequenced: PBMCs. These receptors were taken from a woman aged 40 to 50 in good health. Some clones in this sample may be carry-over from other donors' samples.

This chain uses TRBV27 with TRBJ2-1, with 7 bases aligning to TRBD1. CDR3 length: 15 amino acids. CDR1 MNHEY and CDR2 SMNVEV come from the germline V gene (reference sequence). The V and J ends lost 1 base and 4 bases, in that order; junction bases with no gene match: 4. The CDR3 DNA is TGTGCCAGCAGTTTATTGGGACAGATTTACAATGAGCAGTTCTTC. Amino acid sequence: CASSLLGQIYNEQFF.

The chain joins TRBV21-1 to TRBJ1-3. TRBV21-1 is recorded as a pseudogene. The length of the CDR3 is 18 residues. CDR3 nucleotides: TGTGCCAGCAGCTACGTATGGGGGAACGCGACGAGGGGAAACACCATATATTTT. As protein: CASSYVWGNATRGNTIYF.

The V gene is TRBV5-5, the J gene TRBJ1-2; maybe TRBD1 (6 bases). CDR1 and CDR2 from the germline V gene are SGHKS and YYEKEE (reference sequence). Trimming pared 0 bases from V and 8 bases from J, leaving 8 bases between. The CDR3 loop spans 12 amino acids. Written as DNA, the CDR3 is TGTGCCAGCAGCTTGGACAGGGCAGGCTACACCTTC. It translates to CASSLDRAGYTF.

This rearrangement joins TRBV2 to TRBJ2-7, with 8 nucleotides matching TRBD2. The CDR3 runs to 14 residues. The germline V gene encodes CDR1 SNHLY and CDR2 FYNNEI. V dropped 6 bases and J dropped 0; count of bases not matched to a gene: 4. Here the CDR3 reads CASRTGGPSYEQYF. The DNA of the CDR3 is TGTGCCAGCAGGACGGGAGGGCCCTCCTACGAGCAGTACTTC. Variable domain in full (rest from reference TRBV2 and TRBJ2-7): EPEVTQTPSHQVTQMGQEVILRCVPISNHLYFYWYRQILGQKVEFLVSFYNNEISEKSEIFDDQFSVERPDGSNFTLKIRSTKLEDSAMYFCASRTGGPSYEQYFGPGTRLTVT.

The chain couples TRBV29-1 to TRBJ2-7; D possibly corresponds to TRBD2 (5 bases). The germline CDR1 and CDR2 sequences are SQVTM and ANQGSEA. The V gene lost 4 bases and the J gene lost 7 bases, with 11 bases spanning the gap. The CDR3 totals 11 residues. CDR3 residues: CSVGLALEQYF. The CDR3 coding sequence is TGCAGCGTTGGATTAGCGTTGGAGCAGTACTTC.

The CDR3 DNA reads TGTGCCAGCAGTTCCTACACTACTAGCGGGAGGTCGACAGATACGCAGTATTTT. This gives the protein CASSSYTTSGRSTDTQYF. The chain links TRBV28 to TRBJ2-3; TRBD2 matches at 12 bases. After removal of 4 bases from V and 3 bases from J, the junction contained 11 bases not matched to a gene. CDR3 length equals 18 residues. Germline V gene sequence: CDR1 MDHEN, CDR2 SYDVKM. Supplemented by reference TRBV28 and TRBJ2-3, the full variable domain reads DVKVTQSSRYLVKRTGEKVFLECVQDMDHENMFWYRQDPGLGLRLIYFSYDVKMKEKGDIPEGYSVSREKKERFSLILESASTNQTSMYLCASSSYTTSGRSTDTQYFGPGTRLTVL.

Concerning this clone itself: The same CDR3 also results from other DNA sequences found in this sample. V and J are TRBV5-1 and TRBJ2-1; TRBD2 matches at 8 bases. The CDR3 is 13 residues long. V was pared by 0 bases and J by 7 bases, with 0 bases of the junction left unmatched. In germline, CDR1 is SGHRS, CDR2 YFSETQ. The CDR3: CASSLAGGNEQFF. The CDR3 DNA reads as TGCGCCAGCAGCTTGGCGGGAGGGAATGAGCAGTTCTTC.

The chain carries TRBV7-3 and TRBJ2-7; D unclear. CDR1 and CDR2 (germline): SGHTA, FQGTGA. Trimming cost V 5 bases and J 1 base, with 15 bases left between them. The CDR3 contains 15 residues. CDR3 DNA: TGTGCCAGCAGCCCTGAACTGTTTCTATCCTACGAGCAGTACTTC. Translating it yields CASSPELFLSYEQYF.

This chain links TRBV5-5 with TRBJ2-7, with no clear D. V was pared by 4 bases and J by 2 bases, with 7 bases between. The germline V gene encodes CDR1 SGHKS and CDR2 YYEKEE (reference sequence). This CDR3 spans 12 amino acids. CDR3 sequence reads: CASSPEAYEQYF. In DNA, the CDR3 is TGTGCCAGCAGCCCCGAGGCCTACGAGCAGTACTTC.

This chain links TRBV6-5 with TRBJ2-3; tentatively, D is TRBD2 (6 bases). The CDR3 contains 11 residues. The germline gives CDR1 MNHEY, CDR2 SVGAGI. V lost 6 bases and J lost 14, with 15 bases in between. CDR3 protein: CASRTGGKAYF. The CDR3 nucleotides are TGTGCCAGCAGGACCGGGGGTAAGGCGTATTTT.

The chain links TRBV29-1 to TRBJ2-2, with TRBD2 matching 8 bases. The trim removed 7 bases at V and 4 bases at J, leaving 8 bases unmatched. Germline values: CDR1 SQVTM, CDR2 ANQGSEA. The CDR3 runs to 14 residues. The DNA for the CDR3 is TGCAGCGCAGAAACAACTAGCGGCACCGGGGAGCTGTTTTTT. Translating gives CSAETTSGTGELFF.

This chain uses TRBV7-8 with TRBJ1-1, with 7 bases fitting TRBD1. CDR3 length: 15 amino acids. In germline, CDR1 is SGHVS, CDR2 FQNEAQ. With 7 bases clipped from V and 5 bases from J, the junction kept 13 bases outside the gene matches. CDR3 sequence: CASIPTGQANTEAFF. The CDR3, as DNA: TGTGCCAGCATCCCTACCGGACAGGCGAATACTGAAGCTTTCTTT. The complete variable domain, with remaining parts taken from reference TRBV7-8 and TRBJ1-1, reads GAGVSQSPRYKVAKRGQDVALRCDPISGHVSLFWYQQALGQGPEFLTYFQNEAQLDKSGLPSDRFFAERPEGSVSTLKIQRTQQEDSAVYLCASIPTGQANTEAFFGQGTRLTVV.

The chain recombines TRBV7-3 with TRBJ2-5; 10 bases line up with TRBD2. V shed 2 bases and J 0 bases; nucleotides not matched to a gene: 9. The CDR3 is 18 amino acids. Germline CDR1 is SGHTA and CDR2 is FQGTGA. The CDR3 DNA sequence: TGTGCCAGCAGCTTACTTGGCGGGACTAGCGTCTACCAAGAGACCCAGTACTTC. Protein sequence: CASSLLGGTSVYQETQYF.

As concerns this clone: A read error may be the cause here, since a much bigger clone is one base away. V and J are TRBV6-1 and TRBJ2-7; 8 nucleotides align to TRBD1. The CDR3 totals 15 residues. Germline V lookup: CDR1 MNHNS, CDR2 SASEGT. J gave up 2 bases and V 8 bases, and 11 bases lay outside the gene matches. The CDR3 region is CASGRKETGAYEQYF. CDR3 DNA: TGTGCCAGCGGTCGAAAGGAGACAGGGGCCTACGAGCAGTACTTC.

CDR3 residues: CASSSRLAGGNEQFF. Written as DNA, the CDR3 is TGCGCCAGCAGCTCAAGACTAGCGGGAGGTAATGAGCAGTTCTTC. This chain joins TRBV5-1 and TRBJ2-1, with TRBD2 matching 13 bases. The CDR3 is 15 amino acids. Germline CDR1 and CDR2: SGHRS and YFSETQ. The trim removed 3 bases at V and 7 bases at J, leaving 4 bases unmatched.